One and the same sample provided the 12 T cell receptor beta chains below, sequenced in a study of cytomegalovirus exposure and HLA in healthy donors. With 60 Vbeta and 13 Jbeta primers, the PCR was carried out. The repertoire was sequenced with immunoSEQ multiplex PCR; TCRdb's copy has only in-frame clones and lacks some. The profile covers over 85,000 clones, with 73% appearing a single time and more than 3% taken by the ten largest. Sequencing was done on a sample of PBMCs. Receptor source: a man aged 35-49 years in good health and CMV-seronegative.

The chain joins TRBV6-6 to TRBJ1-6; 9 bases are shared with TRBD1. The junction had 8 bases not matched to a gene; V was cut back by 6 bases and J by 8 bases. CDR1 is MNHNY, CDR2 SVGAGI, per germline (reference sequence). The CDR3 has 15 residues. The CDR3 loop reads CASRSLRDRDSPLHF. CDR3 DNA: TGTGCCAGCAGATCACTCCGGGACAGGGATTCACCCCTCCACTTT.

This clone came up once. This sequence joins TRBV19 and TRBJ1-2, with TRBD1 matching over 11 bases. V dropped 5 bases and J dropped 5; count of bases not matched to a gene: 10. CDR3 size: 16 residues. Germline CDR1 is LNHDA and CDR2 is SQIVND (reference sequence). CDR3 residues: CASSPQRTGGWYGYTF. CDR3 sequence (DNA): TGTGCCAGTAGTCCCCAACGGACAGGGGGCTGGTATGGCTACACCTTC.

This clone was seen a single time. The CDR3 region has the DNA TGCGCCAGCAGCCGCGAGCGGGGGGCCGGGGAAGGGACCCAGTACTTC. This gives the protein CASSRERGAGEGTQYF. The V and J genes are TRBV4-3 and TRBJ2-5; 9 nucleotides agree with TRBD2. CDR3 length: 16 amino acids. The germline CDR1 and CDR2 sequences are LGHNA and YSLEER. The trim removed 4 bases at V and 7 bases at J, leaving 13 bases unmatched.

The J gene is TRBJ2-7, the V gene TRBV7-9; D possibly corresponds to TRBD2 (6 bases). From germline, CDR1 is SEHNR and CDR2 FQNEAQ (reference sequence). V was cut by 2 bases and J by 4 bases, with 12 bases left in between. The CDR3 sequence is 14 residues long. Here the CDR3 DNA reads TGTGCCAGCAGCTTATTTCCACGGGGGTACGAGCAGTACTTC. Its translation is CASSLFPRGYEQYF.

The chain joins TRBV7-8 to TRBJ2-1, with TRBD1 identical over 9 bases. CDR1 is SGHVS and CDR2 is FQNEAQ in the germline V gene. The CDR3 runs 16 residues. The ends lost 3 bases at V and 3 bases at J; junction bases unmatched: 6. DNA of the CDR3: TGTGCCAGCAGCTTCTTACAGGGGGCGGTCTACAATGAGCAGTTCTTC. Translated, it gives CASSFLQGAVYNEQFF.

This chain links TRBV9 with TRBJ2-7; TRBD1 aligns across 8 bases. Germline values: CDR1 SGDLS, CDR2 YYNGEE. This CDR3 spans 13 amino acids. With V trimmed by 4 bases and J by 8 bases, 8 bases remained unmatched. CDR3 coding DNA: TGTGCCAGCAGCCTGGGGGGCAGGGGGCAGCAGTACTTC. Translated: CASSLGGRGQQYF.

In this sample, this clone turned up a few times. Without the conserved terminal phenylalanine or tryptophan, this CDR3 likely stems from a read error. V is TRBV5-1 and J is TRBJ2-3; D not certain. V gave up 2 bases and J gave up 3 bases, with 10 bases separating them. This CDR3 spans 14 amino acids. CDR1 is SGHRS, CDR2 YFSETQ, per germline. The DNA for the CDR3 is TGCGCCAGCAGCTTCTTCCCCGGGACAGATACGCAGTATGTT. Residues: CASSFFPGTDTQYV.

V and J are TRBV25-1 and TRBJ1-5; D remains ambiguous. V was pared by 1 base and J by 4 bases, with 5 bases between. Germline V gene data show CDR1 as MGHDK and CDR2 as SYGVNS. The CDR3 is 13 residues long. In DNA form, the CDR3 reads TGTGCCAGCAGTGAATGGGAGAATCAGCCCCAGCATTTT. Residues: CASSEWENQPQHF.

The rearrangement uses TRBV18 and TRBJ1-1; 10 nucleotides agree with TRBD1. Germline CDR1 KGHSH, CDR2 LQKENI. The CDR3 extends over 15 amino acids. Unmatched junction bases numbered 7, after V lost 1 base and J lost 8 bases. CDR3 in amino acids: CASSPRSGQGPEAFF. Written as DNA, the CDR3 is TGTGCCAGCTCACCACGCTCGGGACAGGGGCCGGAAGCTTTCTTT.

This clone was seen only a few times. The V gene is TRBV6-1, the J gene TRBJ1-5; the D is unclear. Trimming cost V 0 bases and J 6 bases, with 6 bases left between them. CDR3 length: 13 residues. Germline-derived CDR1 and CDR2 are MNHNS and SASEGT. CDR3 region: CASSEAYIQPQHF. The CDR3 DNA follows: TGTGCCAGCAGTGAAGCTTACATTCAGCCCCAGCATTTT.

A note on this clone: The CDR3 carries no conserved terminal phenylalanine or tryptophan, so it likely arises from a read error. The chain couples TRBV30 to TRBJ1-2; a weak D match, TRBD1 (5 bases). V was cut by 3 bases and J by 2 bases, with 10 bases left in between. Germline V gene sequence: CDR1 GTSNPN, CDR2 SVGIG (reference sequence). CDR3 length: 13 residues. The CDR3 coding sequence is TGTGCCTGGAGCCCAGGGCGGAACTATGGCTACACCGTC. This sequence encodes CAWSPGRNYGYTV.

The chain uses TRBV5-4 and TRBJ2-3, with a tentative D call TRBD2 (5 bases). The V end lost 2 bases, the J end lost 4 bases, and 11 bases lay between the germline ends. The CDR3 sequence is 14 residues long. Germline V gives CDR1 SGHNT, CDR2 YYREEE (reference sequence). CDR3 protein: CASSLLVGADTQYF. In DNA, the CDR3 is TGTGCCAGCAGCTTACTAGTCGGCGCAGATACGCAGTATTTT.